The rows below give T cell receptor beta chains drawn from one sample of a study of siplizumab effects on memory and regulatory T cells. Libraries were prepared by immunoSEQ multiplex PCR; TCRdb keeps only in-frame clonotypes and omits some of them. The sample contains over 85,000 clones, 80% to 95% of which appear only once. Sequenced material: CD4+ T cells sorted from blood. Receptors originate from a human donor in good health. The CDR3 runs from the conserved cysteine through the conserved F or W. A D gene is named only where the DNA matches it firmly. Only some rows state a clone size, as once, few, many or a class for expanded clones.

>once|NA|TRBJ1-3|TRBV5-1
TGCGCCAGCAGCTTACAGGGATCTGGAAACACCATATATTTT
CASSLQGSGNTIYF
>NA|NA|TRBJ2-2|TRBV14
TGTGCCAGCAGCCAAAACCAACTCGGGGAGCTGTTTTTT
CASSQNQLGELFF
>NA|NA|TRBJ2-2|TRBV28
TGTGCCAGCAGCTACTCCAGGGGGGCCGGGGAGCTGTTTTTT
CASSYSRGAGELFF
>NA|NA|TRBJ2-7|TRBV28
TGTGCCAGCATTGGGCCCGGACTGAACTACGAGCAGTACTTC
CASIGPGLNYEQYF
>NA|NA|TRBJ1-3|TRBV5-8
TGTGCCAGCAGCCTCCCCGGGGCCCTCTCTGGAAACACCATATATTTT
CASSLPGALSGNTIYF
>once|NA|TRBJ2-3|TRBV6-6
TGTGCCAGCAGCCCAGGGGTTGCGGATACGCAGTATTTT
CASSPGVADTQYF
>few|TRBD1|TRBJ1-5|TRBV7-9
TGTGCCAGCAGCAACGGACAGGGCGGGTTGTATCAGCCCCAGCATTTT
CASSNGQGGLYQPQHF
>NA|NA|TRBJ1-2|TRBV2
TGTGCCAGCATAGAGCAGGGGCAGGCGGAAGGCTACACCTTC
CASIEQGQAEGYTF
>NA|NA|TRBJ2-7|TRBV7-3
TGTGCCAGCTATAAGAGGCGGCAGACCTACGAGCAGTACTTC
CASYKRRQTYEQYF
>NA|NA|TRBJ2-3|TRBV30
TGTGCCTGGAGTCAGGGGAGCACAGATACGCAGTATTTT
CAWSQGSTDTQYF
>NA|NA|TRBJ2-7|TRBV28
TGTGCCAGTGGCGTCACGGGACGACCCTACGAGCAGTACTTC
CASGVTGRPYEQYF
>NA|NA|TRBJ2-5|TRBV18
TGTGCCACCGCCGGACAGAACTTAGAGACCCAGTACTTC
CATAGQNLETQYF
>few|NA|TRBJ1-1|TRBV5-4
TGTGCCAGCAGCTTGATGGCCACTGAAGCTTTCTTT
CASSLMATEAFF
>NA|TRBD1|TRBJ2-2|TRBV11-1
TGTGCCAGCAGCTTAGGGGGACAGAATTTTGGGCCCGGGGAGCTGTTTTTT
CASSLGGQNFGPGELFF
>NA|NA|TRBJ1-2|TRBV6-1
TGTGCCAGCAGTTCGCTTACCGGCTACACCTTC
CASSSLTGYTF
>NA|NA|TRBJ1-3|TRBV5-6
TGTGCCAGCAGCTCGGACTTGAGCCCCTCTGGAAACACCATATATTTT
CASSSDLSPSGNTIYF
>NA|NA|TRBJ1-4|TRBV6-5
TGTGCCAGCAGTGCGGGGACAAAACTGTTTTTT
CASSAGTKLFF
>NA|NA|TRBJ2-7|TRBV7-2
TGTGCCAGCAGCTTGGGGGTAGACTACGAGCAGTACTTC
CASSLGVDYEQYF
>NA|NA|TRBJ2-5|TRBV27
TGTGCCAGCAGTTCCCGTTTCGGACAAGAGACCCAGTACTTC
CASSSRFGQETQYF
>few|NA|TRBJ1-1|TRBV30
TGTGCCTGGGGACGGGAGAACACTGAAGCTTTCTTT
CAWGRENTEAFF
>once|NA|TRBJ1-1|TRBV27
TGTGCCAGCAGCCTGCCCGGAGCTCGGGACACTGAAGCTTTCTTT
CASSLPGARDTEAFF
>NA|TRBD1|TRBJ2-1|TRBV7-9
TGTGCCAGCAGCTCTCGGGACAGGGTCTTTGAGCAGTTCTTC
CASSSRDRVFEQFF
>NA|TRBD1|TRBJ2-7|TRBV15
TGTGCCACCAGCCCCCCCGGGACAGGGGGCGTCTACTACGAGCAGTACTTC
CATSPPGTGGVYYEQYF
>NA|TRBD1|TRBJ1-4|TRBV6-5
TGTGCCAGCTCGGCGACAGGGTTGGGGGAAAAACTGTTTTTT
CASSATGLGEKLFF
>NA|NA|TRBJ1-5|TRBV20-1
TGCAGTGCTAGCCCGGGACCGGCCCAGCATTTT
CSASPGPAQHF
>NA|TRBD2|TRBJ2-2|TRBV6-4
TGTGCCAGCAGTGTAACTAGCGGGGGCACCGGGGAGCTGTTTTTT
CASSVTSGGTGELFF
>NA|NA|TRBJ2-2|TRBV27
TGTGCCAGCACCCACAATACAGCGAACACCGGGGAGCTGTTTTTT
CASTHNTANTGELFF
>NA|NA|TRBJ2-5|TRBV25-1
TGTGCCAGCAGATGGAGCAACCAAGAGACCCAGTACTTC
CASRWSNQETQYF
>NA|NA|TRBJ1-4|TRBV5-6
TGTGCCAGCAGCTTGCCGGGTGCAACTAATGAAAAACTGTTTTTT
CASSLPGATNEKLFF
>NA|TRBD1|TRBJ1-2|TRBV28
TGTGCCACCCCAAGACAGGGGAGAGGTCGGTCGGATGGCTACACCTTC
CATPRQGRGRSDGYTF
>NA|TRBD2|TRBJ2-1|TRBV5-3
TGTGCCAGAATGGAGACTAGCGGGAGCTACAATGAGCAGTTCTTC
CARMETSGSYNEQFF
>NA|TRBD1|TRBJ1-4|TRBV9
TGTGCCAGCAGCCCCCTGGGACAGACAAATGAAAAACTGTTTTTT
CASSPLGQTNEKLFF
>NA|NA|TRBJ2-3|TRBV15
TGTGCCACCAGCAGAGTCCTCACAGGACCGAATCCTAGCACAGATACGCAGTATTTT
CATSRVLTGPNPSTDTQYF
>NA|NA|TRBJ2-1|TRBV14
TGTGCCAGCAGCCGATTGGACGCGAGCTCCTACAATGAGCAGTTCTTC
CASSRLDASSYNEQFF
>NA|NA|TRBJ2-5|TRBV27
TGTGCCAGCAGTTTATCTAGGACAACTGAGACCCAGTACTTC
CASSLSRTTETQYF
>NA|NA|TRBJ2-5|TRBV7-9
TGTGCCAGCAGCCCCCCTCCGATATGGGGAGAGACCCAGTACTTC
CASSPPPIWGETQYF
>NA|NA|TRBJ2-5|TRBV7-9
TGTGCCAGCAACGGAGAGACCCAGTACTTC
CASNGETQYF
>NA|NA|TRBJ1-2|TRBV27
TGTGCCAGCAAGAATCAGGGTCGGTCCCTCCTTATCTTC
CASKNQGRSLLIF
>NA|TRBD1|TRBJ2-2|TRBV29-1
TGCAGCGGGGGGACAGGGGTATCCGGGGAGCTGTTTTTT
CSGGTGVSGELFF
>NA|NA|TRBJ2-7|TRBV14
TGTGCCAGCAGCCAAGGAGGGATCTCCTACGAGCAGTACTTC
CASSQGGISYEQYF
>NA|TRBD2|TRBJ2-3|TRBV7-8
TGTGCCAGCAGCTTTGGACTAGCGGGAGGGTCAGATACGCAGTATTTT
CASSFGLAGGSDTQYF
>NA|NA|TRBJ2-1|TRBV19
TGTGCCAGTAGTTTACGAGGGTATGGGACCCTCTCCAATGAGCAGTTCTTC
CASSLRGYGTLSNEQFF
>once|NA|TRBJ1-2|TRBV28
TGTGCCAGCAGTGACTATAAATATGGCTACACCTTC
CASSDYKYGYTF
>NA|NA|TRBJ1-5|TRBV19
TGTGCCAGGAAAGAAGCAAATCAGCCCCAGCATTTT
CARKEANQPQHF
>NA|NA|TRBJ1-1|TRBV5-1
TGCGCCAGCAGCTTGATCGGGTCTGAAGCTTTCTTT
CASSLIGSEAFF
>NA|NA|TRBJ2-6|TRBV19
TGTGCCAGTAGTCCAACGCCGACCGGACGGGTCCCGATCGGGGCCAACGTCCTGACTTTC
CASSPTPTGRVPIGANVLTF
>NA|NA|TRBJ2-2|TRBV5-1
TGCGCCAGCAGCTTGATTCTGACCAAAACCGGGGAGCTGTTTTTT
CASSLILTKTGELFF
>NA|TRBD2|TRBJ2-7|TRBV5-1
TGCGCCAGCAGCTCCCAGATTCCGGGACTAGAGGTATCTTACGAGCAGTACTTC
CASSSQIPGLEVSYEQYF
>NA|NA|TRBJ1-5|TRBV19
TGTGCCAGTAGATCCGGGACGCCCCGAAATCAGCCCCAGCATTTT
CASRSGTPRNQPQHF
>NA|NA|TRBJ1-1|TRBV18
TGTGCCAGCTCACCGGGGGAGAACACTGAAGCTTTCTTT
CASSPGENTEAFF
>NA|TRBD1|TRBJ1-4|TRBV28
TGTGCCAGCAGTTTATGGGGACAGACAACTAATGAAAAACTGTTTTTT
CASSLWGQTTNEKLFF
>NA|NA|TRBJ2-5|TRBV19
TGTGCCAGTAGTATAGCAAACAGGGAAGAGACCCAGTACTTC
CASSIANREETQYF
>NA|NA|TRBJ2-3|TRBV28
TGTGCCAGCAGTCCCTACCGAGACGGGAGAGCCTGGGATACGCAGTATTTT
CASSPYRDGRAWDTQYF
>NA|TRBD1|TRBJ1-2|TRBV6-1
TGTGCCAGCAGAGGAAGGGGGCGCGACTATGGCTACACCTTC
CASRGRGRDYGYTF
>few|NA|TRBJ2-2|TRBV9
TGTGCCAGCAGCGTAGTTTCGGGCACCGGGGAGCTGTTTTTT
CASSVVSGTGELFF
>NA|NA|TRBJ2-7|TRBV7-2
TGTGCCAGCAGCTCCAGGAGGACAATTCCCTACGAGCAGTACTTC
CASSSRRTIPYEQYF
>NA|NA|TRBJ2-5|TRBV29-1
TGCAGCGTTGGGGTTTCCCAAGAGACCCAGTACTTC
CSVGVSQETQYF
>NA|NA|TRBJ1-5|TRBV19
TGTGCCAGTGGGAGGCGGGGGCAGGACAATCAGCCCCAGCATTTT
CASGRRGQDNQPQHF
>few|NA|TRBJ1-1|TRBV20-1
TGCAGTGCCAGGACAAGTGAAGCTTTCTTT
CSARTSEAFF